The clone carrying this T cell receptor (beta chain) was seen at least ten times. The data belong to a study of T cells after yellow fever vaccination. TCRdb called the 5' RACE reads again in MiXCR, with one record for every CDR3 protein. The table lists 200,000 to 250,000 distinct CDR3 sequences, approximately 3.2% of them singletons, with under 3.5% in the top ten. Germline-derived CDR1 and CDR2 are MRHNA and SNTAGT. V was shortened by 3 bases and J by 2 bases, with 9 bases between the two germline ends. CDR3 length: 14 residues. The rearrangement joins TRBV6-4 to TRBJ2-3; D is uncertain. The source material was CD4+ T cells sorted from PBMCs, sampled 10 days after the yellow fever booster vaccination. The TCR sequence derives from a man between 18 and 35 years old who received the YFV17D yellow fever vaccine. CDR3 coding DNA: TGTGCCAGCAGTGAACAGATAACCACAGATACGCAGTATTTT. Translated, it gives CASSEQITTDTQYF.